Shown below are 3 T cell receptor beta chains from a single sample sequenced in a study of T-cell reconstitution after alpha-beta-depleted transplantation in children. Unique molecular identifiers featured in how the TCRbeta library was prepared. MiXCR, run by TCRdb on the PCR reads, gives a single entry per CDR3 protein. This table holds 300,000 to 400,000 distinct CDR3 sequences, 15% to 20% found once. This specimen was PBMCs, mostly from graft donor cells, taken 360 days after TCRalphabeta/CD19-depleted stem cell transplant. These receptors all stem from a male patient aged 2 to 9 who had a stem cell transplant for acute lymphoblastic leukemia, so the T cells may come from the graft donor.

The chain uses TRBV20-1 and TRBJ1-5; 10 bases fit TRBD1. This CDR3 has 16 residues. V gave up 0 bases and J gave up 6 bases; unmatched junction bases: 8. From germline, CDR1 is DFQATT and CDR2 SNEGSKA (reference sequence). The CDR3 reads CSARDPGTGAGQPQHF. The CDR3, as DNA: TGCAGTGCTAGAGATCCAGGGACAGGGGCGGGTCAGCCCCAGCATTTT.

V usage is TRBV27 and J usage is TRBJ2-1; D remains unclear. Per the germline V gene, CDR1 is MNHEY and CDR2 is SMNVEV (reference sequence). This CDR3 has 14 amino acids. Trimming stripped 8 bases from V and 0 bases from J, with 11 bases between. The CDR3: CASGVYFSYNEQFF. For the CDR3, the DNA is TGTGCCAGCGGGGTGTATTTCTCCTACAATGAGCAGTTCTTC.

CDR3 nucleotides: TGTGCCAGCAGCATCGAGGAGACCCAGTACTTC. It is translated as CASSIEETQYF. The V call is TRBV5-6, the J call TRBJ2-5; D unclear. Germline CDR1 reads SGHDT; CDR2 reads YYEEEE. The CDR3 consists of 11 residues. V was trimmed by 4 bases and J by 5 bases, leaving 6 bases between them. Using reference TRBV5-6 and TRBJ2-5 for the parts outside the CDR3, the full variable domain is DAGVTQSPTHLIKTRGQQVTLRCSPKSGHDTVSWYQQALGQGPQFIFQYYEEEERQRGNFPDRFSGHQFPNYSSELNVNALLLGDSALYLCASSIEETQYFGPGTRLLVL.